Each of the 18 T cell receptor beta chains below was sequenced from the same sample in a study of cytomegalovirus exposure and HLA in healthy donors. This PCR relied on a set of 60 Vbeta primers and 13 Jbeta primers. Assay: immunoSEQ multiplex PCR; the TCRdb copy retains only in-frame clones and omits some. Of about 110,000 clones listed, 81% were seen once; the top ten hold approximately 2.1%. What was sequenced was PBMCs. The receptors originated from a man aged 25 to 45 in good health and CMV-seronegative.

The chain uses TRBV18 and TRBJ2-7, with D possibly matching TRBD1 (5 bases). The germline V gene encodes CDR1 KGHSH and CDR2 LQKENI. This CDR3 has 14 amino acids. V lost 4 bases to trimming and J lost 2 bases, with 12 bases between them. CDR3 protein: CASSQGALPYEQYF. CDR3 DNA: TGTGCCAGCTCACAAGGGGCCCTGCCCTACGAGCAGTACTTC.

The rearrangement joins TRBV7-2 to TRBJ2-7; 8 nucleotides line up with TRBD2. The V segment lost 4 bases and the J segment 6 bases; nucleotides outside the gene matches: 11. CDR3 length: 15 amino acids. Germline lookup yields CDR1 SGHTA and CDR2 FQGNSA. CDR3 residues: CASSSPSGGGREQYF. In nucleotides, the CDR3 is TGTGCCAGCAGCTCCCCTTCGGGAGGGGGTCGCGAGCAGTACTTC.

The CDR3 here is CASSSPGRTEAFF. Here the CDR3 DNA reads TGTGCCAGCAGTTCCCCAGGGCGGACTGAAGCTTTCTTT. The chain couples TRBV28 to TRBJ1-1; perhaps TRBD1 as D (5 bases). Trimming pared 4 bases from V and 5 bases from J, leaving 11 bases between. This CDR3 contains 13 residues. Germline CDR1 reads MDHEN; CDR2 reads SYDVKM.

The chain's CDR3 is CAWSTGSEQYF. CDR3 bases: TGTGCCTGGAGCACAGGGAGCGAGCAGTACTTC. The V call is TRBV30, the J call TRBJ2-7; D is possibly TRBD1 (6 bases). The CDR3 extends over 11 amino acids. Germline CDR1 and CDR2: GTSNPN and SVGIG (reference sequence). Between the trimmed V and J ends, which lost 3 bases and 6 bases, there was a span of 9 bases.

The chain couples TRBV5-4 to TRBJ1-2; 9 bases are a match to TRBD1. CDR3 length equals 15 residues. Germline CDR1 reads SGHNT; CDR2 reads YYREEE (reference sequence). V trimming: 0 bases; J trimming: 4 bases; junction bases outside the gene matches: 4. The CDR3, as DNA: TGTGCCAGCAGCTTGGGGACAGGGGAATCCTATGGCTACACCTTC. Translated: CASSLGTGESYGYTF.

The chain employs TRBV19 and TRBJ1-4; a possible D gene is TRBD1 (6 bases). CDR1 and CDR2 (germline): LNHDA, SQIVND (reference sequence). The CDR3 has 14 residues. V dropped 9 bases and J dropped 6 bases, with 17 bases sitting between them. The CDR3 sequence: CASRRDMGDEKLFF. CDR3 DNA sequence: TGTGCCAGCCGACGGGACATGGGGGATGAAAAACTGTTTTTT.

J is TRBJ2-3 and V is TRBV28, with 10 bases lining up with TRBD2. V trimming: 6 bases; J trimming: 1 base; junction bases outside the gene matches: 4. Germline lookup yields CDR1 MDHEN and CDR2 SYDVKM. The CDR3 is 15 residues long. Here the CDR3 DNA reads TGTGCCAGCAGAATTACTAGCGGGGGCACAGATACGCAGTATTTT. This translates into CASRITSGGTDTQYF.

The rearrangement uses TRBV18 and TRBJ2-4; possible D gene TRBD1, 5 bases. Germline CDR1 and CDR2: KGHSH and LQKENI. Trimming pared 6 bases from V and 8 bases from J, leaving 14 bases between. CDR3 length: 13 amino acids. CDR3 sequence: CASSQPTRDIQYF. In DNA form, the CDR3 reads TGTGCCAGCTCCCAACCCACCAGGGACATTCAGTACTTC.

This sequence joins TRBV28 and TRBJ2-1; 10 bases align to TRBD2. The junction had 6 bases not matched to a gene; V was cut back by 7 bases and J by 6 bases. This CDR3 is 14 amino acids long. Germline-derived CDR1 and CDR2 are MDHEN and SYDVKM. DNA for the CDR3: TGTGCCAGCATGTTTAGCGGGAGGAGCAATGAGCAGTTCTTC. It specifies CASMFSGRSNEQFF. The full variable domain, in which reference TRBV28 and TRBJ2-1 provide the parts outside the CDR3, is DVKVTQSSRYLVKRTGEKVFLECVQDMDHENMFWYRQDPGLGLRLIYFSYDVKMKEKGDIPEGYSVSREKKERFSLILESASTNQTSMYLCASMFSGRSNEQFFGPGTRLTVL.

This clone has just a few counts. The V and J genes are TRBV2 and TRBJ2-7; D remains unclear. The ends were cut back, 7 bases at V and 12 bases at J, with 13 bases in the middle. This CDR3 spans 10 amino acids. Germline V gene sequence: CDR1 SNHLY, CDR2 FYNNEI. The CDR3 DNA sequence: TGTGCCAGCATCGGTCTAGTTCTGTACTTC. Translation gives CASIGLVLYF.

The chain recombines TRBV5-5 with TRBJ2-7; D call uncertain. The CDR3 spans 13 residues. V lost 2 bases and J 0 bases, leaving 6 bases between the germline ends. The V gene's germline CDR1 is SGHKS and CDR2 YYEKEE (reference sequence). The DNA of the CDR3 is TGTGCCAGCAGCTTCACAGACTCCTACGAGCAGTACTTC. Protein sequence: CASSFTDSYEQYF. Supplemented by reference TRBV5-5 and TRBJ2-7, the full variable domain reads DAGVTQSPTHLIKTRGQQVTLRCSPISGHKSVSWYQQVLGQGPQFIFQYYEKEERGRGNFPDRFSARQFPNYSSELNVNALLLGDSALYLCASSFTDSYEQYFGPGTRLTVT.

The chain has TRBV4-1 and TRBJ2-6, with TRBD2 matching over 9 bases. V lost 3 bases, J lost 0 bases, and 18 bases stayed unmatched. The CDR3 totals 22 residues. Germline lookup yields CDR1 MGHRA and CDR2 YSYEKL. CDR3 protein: CASSQPPLAGQLIRSGANVLTF. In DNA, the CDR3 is TGCGCCAGCAGCCAGCCCCCACTAGCGGGCCAGCTTATTCGCTCTGGGGCCAACGTCCTGACTTTC.

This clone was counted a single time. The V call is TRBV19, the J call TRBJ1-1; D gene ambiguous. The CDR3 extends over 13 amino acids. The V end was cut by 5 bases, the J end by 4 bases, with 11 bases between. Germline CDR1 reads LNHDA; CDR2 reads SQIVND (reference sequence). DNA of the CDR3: TGTGCCAGTAGTGGGCCAGGTCTCACTGAAGCTTTCTTT. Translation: CASSGPGLTEAFF.

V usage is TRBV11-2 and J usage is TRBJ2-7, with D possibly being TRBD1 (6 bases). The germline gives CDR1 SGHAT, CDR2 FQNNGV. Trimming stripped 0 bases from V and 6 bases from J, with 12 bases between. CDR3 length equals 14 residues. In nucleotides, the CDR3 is TGTGCCAGCAGCTTAGAGGCCTCCAGGGGCGAGCAGTACTTC. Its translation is CASSLEASRGEQYF.

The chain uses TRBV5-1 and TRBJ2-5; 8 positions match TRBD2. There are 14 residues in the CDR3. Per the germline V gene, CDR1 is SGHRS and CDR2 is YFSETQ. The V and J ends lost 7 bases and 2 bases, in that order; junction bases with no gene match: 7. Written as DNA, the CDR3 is TGCGCCAGCCACCTAGCGGGTAGGCAAGAGACCCAGTACTTC. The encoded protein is CASHLAGRQETQYF.

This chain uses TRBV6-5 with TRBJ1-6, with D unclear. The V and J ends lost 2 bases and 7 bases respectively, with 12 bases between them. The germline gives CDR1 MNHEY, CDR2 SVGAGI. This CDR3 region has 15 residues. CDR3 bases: TGTGCCAGCAGTTACGAAGGACTCAGGAATTCACCCCTCCACTTT. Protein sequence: CASSYEGLRNSPLHF.

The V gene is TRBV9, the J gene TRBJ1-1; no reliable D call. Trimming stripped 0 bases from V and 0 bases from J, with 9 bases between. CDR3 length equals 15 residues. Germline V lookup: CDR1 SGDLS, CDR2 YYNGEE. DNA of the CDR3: TGTGCCAGCAGCGTAGTTCCAGAAATGAACACTGAAGCTTTCTTT. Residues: CASSVVPEMNTEAFF.

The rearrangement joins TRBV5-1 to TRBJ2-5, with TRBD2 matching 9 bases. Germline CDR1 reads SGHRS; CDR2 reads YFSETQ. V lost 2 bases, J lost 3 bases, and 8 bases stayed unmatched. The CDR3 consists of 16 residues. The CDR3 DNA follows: TGCGCCAGCAGCTTTTTTAGCGGGGGAAACGAAGAGACCCAGTACTTC. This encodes CASSFFSGGNEETQYF.